A single sample is the source of the 14 T cell receptor beta chains below, sequenced in a study of beta chain features in type 1 diabetes. The study reverse transcribed the entire isolated RNA, so it sequenced expressed TCRB transcripts. Clones were read by immunoSEQ multiplex PCR, and TCRdb kept only the in-frame ones, dropping some. The sample consists of roughly 300,000 clones, less than 9.5% of them appearing once. Specimen: central memory CD4+ T cells from blood. The receptors shown here come from a woman aged 18-29 years in good health.

The chain employs TRBV6-1 and TRBJ2-1; 7 nucleotides agree with TRBD2. The germline V gene encodes CDR1 MNHNS and CDR2 SASEGT. Unmatched junction bases numbered 10, after V lost 1 base and J lost 16 bases. CDR3 length: 13 residues. CDR3 residues: CASSEVVGTTGFF. The CDR3, as DNA: TGTGCCAGCAGTGAAGTGGTGGGGACTACGGGTTTCTTC.

This chain links TRBV5-1 with TRBJ1-2, with TRBD1 matching 7 bases. This CDR3 has 16 residues. The V gene end was trimmed by 4 bases and the J gene end by 0 bases; junction bases not matched to a gene: 9. Germline CDR1 and CDR2: SGHRS and YFSETQ. CDR3 sequence: CASSPRPGTANYGYTF. The CDR3 DNA reads TGCGCCAGCAGCCCCCGTCCCGGGACAGCTAACTATGGCTACACCTTC.

This clone was detected only a few times. The V call is TRBV7-9, the J call TRBJ1-4, with D possibly being TRBD1 (6 bases). Germline CDR1 is SEHNR and CDR2 is FQNEAQ (reference sequence). The length of the CDR3 is 11 residues. V shed 9 bases and J shed 6 bases, with 8 bases lying between them. CDR3 in DNA: TGTGCCAGTCAGGGGTATGAAAAACTGTTTTTT. It codes for CASQGYEKLFF.

This clone was recorded a few times. This chain joins TRBV5-1 and TRBJ2-7, with a weak D call TRBD2 (6 bases). This CDR3 region has 13 residues. CDR1 is SGHRS, CDR2 YFSETQ, per germline. The V end was cut by 0 bases, the J end by 6 bases, with 10 bases between. The CDR3 reads CASSLAWRGEQYF. CDR3 bases: TGCGCCAGCAGCTTGGCCTGGCGGGGCGAGCAGTACTTC.

This clone has a handful of counts. This chain links TRBV28 with TRBJ1-5; tentatively, D is TRBD1 (6 bases). V was pared by 8 bases and J by 6 bases, with 20 bases between. The CDR3 runs 15 residues. Germline assignment: CDR1 MDHEN and CDR2 SYDVKM. CDR3 residues: CASALYRDRFQPQHF. The CDR3 region has the DNA TGTGCCAGCGCCTTGTACAGGGATAGGTTTCAGCCCCAGCATTTT.

The V call is TRBV19, the J call TRBJ2-7; D may be TRBD1 (5 bases). The germline V gene encodes CDR1 LNHDA and CDR2 SQIVND (reference sequence). This CDR3 is 13 amino acids long. Trimming pared 4 bases from V and 2 bases from J, leaving 9 bases between. The CDR3 coding sequence is TGTGCCAGTAGTACTACAGGCCCCTACGAGCAGTACTTC. Its protein is CASSTTGPYEQYF. The full variable domain, in which reference TRBV19 and TRBJ2-7 provide the parts outside the CDR3, is DGGITQSPKYLFRKEGQNVTLSCEQNLNHDAMYWYRQDPGQGLRLIYYSQIVNDFQKGDIAEGYSVSREKKESFPLTVTSAQKNPTAFYLCASSTTGPYEQYFGPGTRLTVT.

This clone was observed a few times. V is TRBV29-1 and J is TRBJ2-2, with a possible D match to TRBD2 (6 bases). V was clipped by 3 bases and J by 0 bases, with 8 bases between them. This CDR3 has 14 amino acids. Germline V CDR1 and CDR2: SQVTM, ANQGSEA. CDR3 sequence: CSVERDTNTGELFF. CDR3 bases: TGCAGCGTTGAGCGGGATACGAACACCGGGGAGCTGTTTTTT.

This clone was found a few times. The chain joins TRBV18 to TRBJ2-5, with D uncertain. V lost 3 bases and J lost 0, with 14 bases in between. Germline assignment: CDR1 KGHSH and CDR2 LQKENI. The CDR3 is 16 amino acids. In DNA, the CDR3 is TGTGCCAGCTCACCTTTCCAGTCTGATTACCAAGAGACCCAGTACTTC. Translated: CASSPFQSDYQETQYF.

This clone was seen many times. The J gene is TRBJ1-2, the V gene TRBV9; D gene uncertain. The germline V gene has CDR1 SGDLS and CDR2 YYNGEE. V was shortened by 0 bases and J by 4 bases, with 13 bases between the two germline ends. This CDR3 has 15 amino acids. The CDR3 DNA is TGTGCCAGCAGCGTAGGAGCTTCGGAGGGCTATGGCTACACCTTC. This translates into CASSVGASEGYGYTF. Looking up the rest from reference TRBV9 and TRBJ1-2 gives the full variable domain: DSGVTQTPKHLITATGQRVTLRCSPRSGDLSVYWYQQSLDQGLQFLIQYYNGEERAKGNILERFSAQQFPDLHSELNLSSLELGDSALYFCASSVGASEGYGYTFGSGTRLTVV.

In this sample, this clone turned up a few times. The chain combines TRBV28 with TRBJ2-7, with 13 positions matching TRBD2. V dropped 5 bases and J dropped 9; count of bases not matched to a gene: 10. The CDR3 length is 15 residues. Germline assignment: CDR1 MDHEN and CDR2 SYDVKM. CDR3 protein: CASSPLLAGGRRQYF. The CDR3 nucleotides are TGTGCCAGCAGTCCATTACTAGCGGGAGGGCGCCGGCAGTACTTC.

This clone was observed a handful of times. The chain links TRBV5-8 to TRBJ2-3; 7 bases are a match to TRBD2. The trim removed 1 base at V and 2 bases at J, leaving 7 bases unmatched. The CDR3 consists of 16 residues. CDR1 and CDR2 from the germline V gene are SGHTS and YDEGEE. The CDR3 sequence: CASSLLASGYTDTQYF. The CDR3 coding sequence is TGTGCCAGCAGCTTGTTGGCTAGCGGCTACACAGATACGCAGTATTTT.

This clone was found a few times. This CDR3 is CASSLYGGGQFF. The DNA for the CDR3 is TGTGCCAGCAGTTTATACGGGGGTGGGCAGTTCTTC. This chain uses TRBV27 with TRBJ2-1, with D possibly TRBD2 on 6 matching bases. This CDR3 is built from 12 residues. Germline V CDR1 and CDR2: MNHEY, SMNVEV (reference sequence). The germline V and J ends were trimmed by 1 base and 12 bases, with 10 bases remaining between them.

In its sample, this clone was seen a few times. The CDR3 coding sequence is TGTGCCATCAGGACTCTCAGGGTCCCCTACGAGCAGTACTTC. This translates into CAIRTLRVPYEQYF. The V call is TRBV10-3, the J call TRBJ2-7; possible D gene TRBD1, 5 bases. This CDR3 has 14 residues. V gave up 6 bases and J gave up 2 bases, with 14 bases separating them. Per the germline V gene, CDR1 is ENHRY and CDR2 is SYGVKD.

This clone was detected only a few times. V and J are TRBV7-9 and TRBJ2-3, with unresolved D. The germline V gene encodes CDR1 SEHNR and CDR2 FQNEAQ (reference sequence). The V end was cut by 5 bases, the J end by 1 base, with 16 bases between. This CDR3 spans 16 amino acids. CDR3 region: CASSRALQWGTDTQYF. CDR3 bases: TGTGCCAGCAGCCGAGCCTTACAGTGGGGCACAGATACGCAGTATTTT.